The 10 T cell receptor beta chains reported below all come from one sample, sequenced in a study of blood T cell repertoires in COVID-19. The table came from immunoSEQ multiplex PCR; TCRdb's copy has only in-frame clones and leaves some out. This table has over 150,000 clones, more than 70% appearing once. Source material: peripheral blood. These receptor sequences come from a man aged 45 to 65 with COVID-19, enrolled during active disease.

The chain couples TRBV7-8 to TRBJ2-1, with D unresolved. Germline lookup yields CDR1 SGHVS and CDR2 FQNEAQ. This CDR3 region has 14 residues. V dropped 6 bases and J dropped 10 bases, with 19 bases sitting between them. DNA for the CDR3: TGTGCCAGCAGTCCGGGTCCATTCGTTGGAGAGCAGTTCTTC. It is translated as CASSPGPFVGEQFF.

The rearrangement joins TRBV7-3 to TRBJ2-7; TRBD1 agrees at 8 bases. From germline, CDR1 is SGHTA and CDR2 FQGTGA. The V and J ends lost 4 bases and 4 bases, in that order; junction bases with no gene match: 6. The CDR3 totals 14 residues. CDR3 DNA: TGTGCCAGCAGCTCCCCAGGACAGGGTTACGAGCAGTACTTC. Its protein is CASSSPGQGYEQYF.

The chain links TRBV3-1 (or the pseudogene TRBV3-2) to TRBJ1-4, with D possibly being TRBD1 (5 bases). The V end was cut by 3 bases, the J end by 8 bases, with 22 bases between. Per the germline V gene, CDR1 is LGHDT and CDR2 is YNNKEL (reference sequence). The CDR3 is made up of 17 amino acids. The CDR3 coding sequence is TGTGCCAGCAGCCACGACGTCGGAGGGACCTTTGGGGAAAAACTGTTTTTT. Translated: CASSHDVGGTFGEKLFF.

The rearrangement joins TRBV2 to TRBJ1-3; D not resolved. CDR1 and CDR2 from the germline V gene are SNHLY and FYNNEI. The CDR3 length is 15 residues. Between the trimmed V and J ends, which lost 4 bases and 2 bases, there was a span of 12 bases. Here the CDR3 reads CASSVSGITGNTIYF. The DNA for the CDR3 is TGTGCCAGCAGTGTGTCGGGTATAACTGGAAACACCATATATTTT.

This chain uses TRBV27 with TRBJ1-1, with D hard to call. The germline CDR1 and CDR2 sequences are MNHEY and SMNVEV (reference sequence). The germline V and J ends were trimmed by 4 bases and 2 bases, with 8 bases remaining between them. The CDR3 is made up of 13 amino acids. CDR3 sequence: CASSWGGNTEAFF. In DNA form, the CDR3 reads TGTGCCAGCAGTTGGGGAGGAAACACTGAAGCTTTCTTT.

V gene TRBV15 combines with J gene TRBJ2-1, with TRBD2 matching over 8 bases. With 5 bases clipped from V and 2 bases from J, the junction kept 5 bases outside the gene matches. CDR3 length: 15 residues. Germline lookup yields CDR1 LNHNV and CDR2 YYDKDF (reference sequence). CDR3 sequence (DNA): TGTGCCACCAGCGCCGGGACTAGAACCTACAATGAGCAGTTCTTC. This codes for CATSAGTRTYNEQFF.

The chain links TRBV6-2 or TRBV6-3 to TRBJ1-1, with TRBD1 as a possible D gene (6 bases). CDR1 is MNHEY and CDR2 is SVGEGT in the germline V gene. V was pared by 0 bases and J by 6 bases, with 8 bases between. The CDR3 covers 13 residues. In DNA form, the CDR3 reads TGTGCCAGCAGTTACTCCAGGGGCCCTGAAGCTTTCTTT. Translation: CASSYSRGPEAFF.

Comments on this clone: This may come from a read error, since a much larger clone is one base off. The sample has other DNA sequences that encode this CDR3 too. The CDR3 coding sequence is TGTGCCAGCTGTGAAGCGGGGAGGGGGGCGGGGGAGACCCAGTACTTC. As protein: CASCEAGRGAGETQYF. The rearrangement joins TRBV6-1 to TRBJ2-5; the D gene is possibly TRBD2 (7 bases). Germline V lookup: CDR1 MNHNS, CDR2 SASEGT. CDR3 length: 16 residues.

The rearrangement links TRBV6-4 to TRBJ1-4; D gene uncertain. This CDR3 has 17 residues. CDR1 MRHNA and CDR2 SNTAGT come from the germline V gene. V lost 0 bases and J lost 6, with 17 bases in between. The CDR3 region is CASSDSKGGGKHEKLFF. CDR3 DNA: TGTGCCAGCAGTGACTCGAAGGGAGGAGGGAAGCATGAAAAACTGTTTTTT.

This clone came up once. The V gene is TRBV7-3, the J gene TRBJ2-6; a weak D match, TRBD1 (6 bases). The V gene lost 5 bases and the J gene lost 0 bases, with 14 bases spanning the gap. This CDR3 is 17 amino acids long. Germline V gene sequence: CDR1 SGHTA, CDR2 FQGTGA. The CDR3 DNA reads TGTGCCAGCAGCGTACAGGGATCTAACTCTGGGGCCAACGTCCTGACTTTC. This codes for CASSVQGSNSGANVLTF.